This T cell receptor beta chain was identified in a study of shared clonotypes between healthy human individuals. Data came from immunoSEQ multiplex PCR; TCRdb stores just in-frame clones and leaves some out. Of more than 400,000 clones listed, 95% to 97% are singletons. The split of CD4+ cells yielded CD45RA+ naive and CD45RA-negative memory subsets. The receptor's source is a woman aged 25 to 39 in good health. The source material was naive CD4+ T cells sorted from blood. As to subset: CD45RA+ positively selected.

In nucleotides, the CDR3 is TGTGCCAGCAGCTTACGGGGGGGCACTGAAGCTTTCTTT. Its translation is CASSLRGGTEAFF. The rearrangement uses TRBV5-8 and TRBJ1-1, with D maybe TRBD1 (5 bases). The V end lost 2 bases, the J end lost 4 bases, and 9 bases lay between the germline ends. The CDR3 totals 13 residues. Germline assignment: CDR1 SGHTS and CDR2 YDEGEE.